Listed here are 23 T cell receptor beta chains from one sample, sequenced in a study of cytomegalovirus exposure and HLA in healthy donors. Primers: 60 Vbeta forward and 13 Jbeta reverse. Repertoires were generated with immunoSEQ multiplex PCR, while TCRdb's copy carries only in-frame clones and drops some. The sample yields 120,000 or so clones, roughly 85% seen once. Material: PBMCs. The receptors derive from a middle-aged woman in good health and CMV-seropositive.

The rearrangement links TRBV19 to TRBJ2-7; maybe TRBD2 (5 bases). Germline CDR1 reads LNHDA; CDR2 reads SQIVND (reference sequence). The V end was cut by 8 bases, the J end by 3 bases, with 20 bases between. This CDR3 has 15 amino acids. DNA for the CDR3: TGTGCCAGTTCTGCCGGAGGCCTAAGTGTCTACGAGCAGTACTTC. It is translated as CASSAGGLSVYEQYF.

The chain uses TRBV28 and TRBJ2-7, with D perhaps matching TRBD2 (6 bases). Trimming took off 8 bases at V and 0 bases at J, with 14 bases between the two ends. The germline CDR1 and CDR2 sequences are MDHEN and SYDVKM. The CDR3 covers 14 residues. The CDR3 region is CASRTGTPSYEQYF. CDR3 sequence (DNA): TGTGCCAGCCGGACTGGGACTCCCTCCTACGAGCAGTACTTC.

The chain employs TRBV27 and TRBJ2-7; D perhaps matches TRBD2 (5 bases). Germline V gives CDR1 MNHEY, CDR2 SMNVEV (reference sequence). V lost 3 bases and J lost 3, with 9 bases in between. The CDR3 totals 13 residues. As DNA, the CDR3 is TGTGCCAGCAGTTTTGGACTGCACTACGAGCAGTACTTC. This translates into CASSFGLHYEQYF.

The V call is TRBV29-1, the J call TRBJ2-1; TRBD2 matches 8 bases. Germline CDR1 SQVTM, CDR2 ANQGSEA. V lost 0 bases to trimming and J lost 0 bases; unmatched junction nucleotides: 4. The CDR3 has 16 amino acids. The CDR3 reads CSVEDNSGSSYNEQFF. The CDR3, as DNA: TGCAGCGTTGAAGACAACAGCGGGAGCTCCTACAATGAGCAGTTCTTC.

The V call is TRBV20-1, the J call TRBJ1-1; unclear D gene. Germline CDR1 DFQATT, CDR2 SNEGSKA (reference sequence). The CDR3 length is 11 residues. V gave up 5 bases and J gave up 6 bases, with 10 bases separating them. DNA for the CDR3: TGCAGTGCTCCAGTCAGCGCTGAAGCTTTCTTT. It codes for CSAPVSAEAFF.

The V call is TRBV6-5, the J call TRBJ1-1; 9 nucleotides agree with TRBD1. Germline trimming cut 3 bases from V and 8 bases from J; bases unmatched to any gene: 7. Germline assignment: CDR1 MNHEY and CDR2 SVGAGI. There are 14 residues in the CDR3. The CDR3 loop reads CASSYTGGGGEAFF. CDR3 nucleotide sequence: TGTGCCAGCAGTTATACAGGGGGCGGGGGGGAAGCTTTCTTT.

The rearrangement uses TRBV19 and TRBJ1-5; a weak D match, TRBD1 (5 bases). This CDR3 has 12 residues. V dropped 11 bases and J dropped 5 bases, with 13 bases sitting between them. CDR1 and CDR2 from the germline V gene are LNHDA and SQIVND (reference sequence). The DNA for the CDR3 is TGTGCCGTGGGGGGGGGTTATCAGCCCCAGCATTTT. Protein sequence: CAVGGGYQPQHF.

The rearrangement joins TRBV18 to TRBJ2-4, with 8 positions matching TRBD1. This CDR3 comprises 16 residues. With 6 bases clipped from V and 1 base from J, the junction kept 8 bases outside the gene matches. Germline loops: CDR1 KGHSH, CDR2 LQKENI. CDR3 amino acids: CASSDAGTGAKNIQYF. For the CDR3, the DNA is TGTGCCAGCTCGGATGCCGGGACAGGTGCCAAAAACATTCAGTACTTC.

This clone occurred once. The genes are TRBV28 and TRBJ1-3; 12 bases align to TRBD1. The CDR3 extends over 18 amino acids. V lost 5 bases, J lost 1 base, and 9 bases stayed unmatched. Germline values: CDR1 MDHEN, CDR2 SYDVKM. CDR3 amino acids: CASSPTPGQGASGNTIYF. The DNA for the CDR3 is TGTGCCAGCAGTCCAACACCGGGACAGGGGGCTTCTGGAAACACCATATATTTT.

This chain's CDR3 is CASSLAQVNEAFF. The CDR3, as DNA: TGTGCCAGCAGCTTGGCACAGGTGAATGAAGCTTTCTTT. The chain recombines TRBV5-4 with TRBJ1-1, with D maybe TRBD1 (5 bases). The ends were cut back, 0 bases at V and 7 bases at J, with 10 bases in the middle. The CDR3 covers 13 residues. Germline CDR1 and CDR2: SGHNT and YYREEE (reference sequence).

This clone was seen a few times. This chain connects TRBV9 to TRBJ1-3; D gene ambiguous. Germline CDR1 and CDR2: SGDLS and YYNGEE. With 4 bases removed from V and 2 bases from J, the gap between germline ends came to 13 bases. This CDR3 region has 15 residues. Written as DNA, the CDR3 is TGTGCCAGCAGCCCCGGCCGGGTCGCTGGAAACACCATATATTTT. It yields the protein CASSPGRVAGNTIYF.

This chain connects TRBV28 to TRBJ2-6; no firm D call. The germline gives CDR1 MDHEN, CDR2 SYDVKM. V dropped 4 bases and J dropped 0 bases, with 7 bases sitting between them. This CDR3 is built from 15 residues. CDR3 DNA sequence: TGTGCCAGCAGTTCCGTCCGCTCTGGGGCCAACGTCCTGACTTTC. It yields the protein CASSSVRSGANVLTF.

The rearrangement links TRBV5-6 to TRBJ2-7, with TRBD2 identical over 7 bases. Unmatched junction bases numbered 14, after V lost 4 bases and J lost 4 bases. CDR1 is SGHDT and CDR2 is YYEEEE in the germline V gene. The CDR3 contains 16 residues. CDR3 DNA sequence: TGTGCCAGCAGCCCAGCAGAGGGAGGGAGCAATTACGAGCAGTACTTC. Protein sequence: CASSPAEGGSNYEQYF.

V usage is TRBV27 and J usage is TRBJ2-6, with unresolved D. Looked up from germline, CDR1 is MNHEY and CDR2 is SMNVEV (reference sequence). Trimming pared 2 bases from V and 0 bases from J, leaving 11 bases between. The CDR3 is 17 residues long. The CDR3 DNA sequence: TGTGCCAGCAGTTTAGCCCCCCAGATCTCTGGGGCCAACGTCCTGACTTTC. Translation: CASSLAPQISGANVLTF.

The chain is built from TRBV7-9 and TRBJ2-7; perhaps TRBD1 as D (7 bases). Trimming took off 5 bases at V and 1 base at J, with 12 bases between the two ends. The CDR3 is made up of 14 amino acids. CDR1 is SEHNR, CDR2 FQNEAQ, per germline (reference sequence). As DNA, the CDR3 is TGTGCCAGCAGCCCAGGGGGGAGTTCCTACGAGCAGTACTTC. Its translation: CASSPGGSSYEQYF.

The J gene is TRBJ2-1, the V gene TRBV2, with 7 bases fitting TRBD2. Per the germline V gene, CDR1 is SNHLY and CDR2 is FYNNEI. This CDR3 is 14 amino acids long. V lost 4 bases to trimming and J lost 4 bases; unmatched junction nucleotides: 4. CDR3 in DNA: TGTGCCAGCAGTGGGTCTAGCGGTTACAATGAGCAGTTCTTC. Translated, it gives CASSGSSGYNEQFF.

V gene TRBV6-6 combines with J gene TRBJ1-1, with D unclear. The length of the CDR3 is 14 residues. Germline assignment: CDR1 MNHNY and CDR2 SVGAGI (reference sequence). V lost 5 bases and J 2 bases, leaving 12 bases between the germline ends. Here the CDR3 reads CASSTPGPNTEAFF. As DNA, the CDR3 is TGTGCCAGCAGTACCCCTGGGCCTAACACTGAAGCTTTCTTT.

The J gene is TRBJ2-3, the V gene TRBV5-1, with 8 bases that match TRBD2. V was clipped by 4 bases and J by 1 base; unmatched bases: 14. Germline CDR1 reads SGHRS; CDR2 reads YFSETQ. The CDR3 extends over 18 amino acids. The DNA for the CDR3 is TGCGCCAGCAGCCACCCTCCGACTAGCGTCTTTGGCACAGATACGCAGTATTTT. Its translation: CASSHPPTSVFGTDTQYF.

The chain employs TRBV19 and TRBJ1-5, with a possible D match to TRBD1 (6 bases). Germline loops: CDR1 LNHDA, CDR2 SQIVND (reference sequence). The V end lost 8 bases, the J end lost 0 bases, and 14 bases lay between the germline ends. The length of the CDR3 is 15 residues. This chain's CDR3 is CASSAGVYSNQPQHF. In nucleotides, the CDR3 is TGTGCCAGTTCAGCAGGGGTTTATAGCAATCAGCCCCAGCATTTT.

This clone is a singleton in its sample. This rearrangement joins TRBV5-6 to TRBJ2-1, with a tentative D call TRBD1 (6 bases). V lost 4 bases and J lost 0, with 11 bases in between. This CDR3 has 15 amino acids. Germline V CDR1 and CDR2: SGHDT, YYEEEE. The CDR3 bases are TGTGCCAGCAGCCCCACAGGGAGCTCCTACAATGAGCAGTTCTTC. This codes for CASSPTGSSYNEQFF.

The rearrangement links TRBV5-5 to TRBJ2-2; D perhaps matches TRBD2 (6 bases). The CDR3 covers 18 residues. Per the germline V gene, CDR1 is SGHKS and CDR2 is YYEKEE (reference sequence). Trimming removed 1 base from V and 4 bases from J, with 20 bases in between. CDR3 in DNA: TGTGCCAGCAGCTTGTACAGACATAGCCCAGCGGGCACCGGGGAGCTGTTTTTT. Encoded protein: CASSLYRHSPAGTGELFF.

V gene TRBV11-3 combines with J gene TRBJ2-5, with 14 bases fitting TRBD2. This CDR3 has 16 amino acids. Germline-derived CDR1 and CDR2 are SGHNT and YENEEA. V was clipped by 3 bases and J by 5 bases; unmatched bases: 5. CDR3 bases: TGTGCCAGCAGCTTGGGGGGACTAGCGGGGGAGGAGACCCAGTACTTC. Amino acids: CASSLGGLAGEETQYF.

This rearrangement joins TRBV30 to TRBJ2-7, with 13 bases lining up with TRBD2. The junction had 17 bases not matched to a gene; V was cut back by 2 bases and J by 4 bases. The CDR3 extends over 19 amino acids. Per the germline V gene, CDR1 is GTSNPN and CDR2 is SVGIG (reference sequence). The CDR3 bases are TGTGCCTGGAGTTCTTCCCATGGACTAGCGGGAGACTGGCTATACGAGCAGTACTTC. Its translation: CAWSSSHGLAGDWLYEQYF.